Detailed here is one TCR beta chain. The sample is drawn from a study of blood T cells in healthy people across ages. It was with a sample-barcoded 5' primer and a J-beta primer mix that a second PCR of roughly 7 to 11 cycles was run. A single record per CDR3 protein comes from TCRdb applying MiXCR to the 5' RACE reads. This table has more than 1.4 million distinct CDR3 sequences, 42% appearing once. The CDR3 runs 16 residues. The TCR originated in a woman aged 18-30 years in good health. The chain has TRBV12-3 or TRBV12-4 and TRBJ2-7; 13 positions match TRBD2. The DNA end is a closer match to TRBJ2-5, so the J assignment may be wrong. Sequenced: blood. In nucleotides, the CDR3 is TGTGCCAGCAGTTTAGGTGGACTAGCGGGAGTTGAGACCCAGTACTTC. Its protein product is CASSLGGLAGVETQYF.